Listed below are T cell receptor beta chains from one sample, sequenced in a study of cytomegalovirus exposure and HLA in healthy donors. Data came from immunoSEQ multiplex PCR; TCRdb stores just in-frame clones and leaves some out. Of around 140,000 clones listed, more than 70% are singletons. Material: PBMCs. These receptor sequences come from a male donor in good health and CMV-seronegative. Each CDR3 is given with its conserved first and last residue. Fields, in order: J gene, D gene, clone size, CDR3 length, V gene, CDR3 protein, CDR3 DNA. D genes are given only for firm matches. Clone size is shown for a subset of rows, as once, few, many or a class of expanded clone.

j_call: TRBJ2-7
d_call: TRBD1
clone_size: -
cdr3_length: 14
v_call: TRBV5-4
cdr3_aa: CASSLDRAAYEQYF
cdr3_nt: TGTGCCAGCAGTTTGGACAGGGCGGCCTACGAGCAGTACTTC

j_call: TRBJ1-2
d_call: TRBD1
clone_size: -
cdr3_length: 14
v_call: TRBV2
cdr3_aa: CASSRQGEDYGYTF
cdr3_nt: TGTGCCAGCAGTCGACAGGGGGAAGACTATGGCTACACCTTC

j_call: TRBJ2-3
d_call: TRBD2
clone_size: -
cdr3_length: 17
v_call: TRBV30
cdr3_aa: CAWSVPPLAGSTDTQYF
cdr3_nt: TGTGCCTGGAGTGTACCCCCACTAGCGGGGAGCACAGATACGCAGTATTTT

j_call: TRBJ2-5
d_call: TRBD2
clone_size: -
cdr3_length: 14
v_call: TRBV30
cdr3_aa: CAWSEGAGKETQYF
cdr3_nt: TGTGCCTGGAGTGAAGGAGCGGGAAAAGAGACCCAGTACTTC

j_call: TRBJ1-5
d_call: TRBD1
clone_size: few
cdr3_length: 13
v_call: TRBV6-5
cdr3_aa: CASSSGTGQPQHF
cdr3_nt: TGTGCCAGCAGTTCCGGGACAGGTCAGCCCCAGCATTTT

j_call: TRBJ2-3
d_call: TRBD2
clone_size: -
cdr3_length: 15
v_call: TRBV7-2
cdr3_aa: CASSGLSAGGDTQYF
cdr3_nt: TGTGCCAGCAGCGGCCTATCGGCGGGGGGGGATACGCAGTATTTT

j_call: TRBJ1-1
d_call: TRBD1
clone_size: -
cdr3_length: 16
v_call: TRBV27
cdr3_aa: CASSLTGGFTDTEAFF
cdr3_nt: TGTGCCAGCAGTCTCACAGGGGGATTCACTGACACTGAAGCTTTCTTT

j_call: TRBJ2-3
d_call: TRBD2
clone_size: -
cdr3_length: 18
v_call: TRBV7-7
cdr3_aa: CASSLEESGGAGTDTQYF
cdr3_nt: TGTGCTAGCAGCTTAGAAGAGAGCGGGGGGGCCGGTACAGATACGCAGTATTTT

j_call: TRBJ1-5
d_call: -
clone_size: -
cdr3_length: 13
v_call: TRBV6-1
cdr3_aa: CASRYREGQPQHF
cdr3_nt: TGTGCCAGCCGATACAGGGAAGGTCAGCCCCAGCATTTT

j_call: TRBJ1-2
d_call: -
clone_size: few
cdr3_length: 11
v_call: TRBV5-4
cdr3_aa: CAAGSLYGYTF
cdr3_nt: TGTGCGGCGGGCAGCCTTTATGGCTACACCTTC

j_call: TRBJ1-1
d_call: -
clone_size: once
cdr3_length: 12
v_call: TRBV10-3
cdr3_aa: CAISDQGTEAFF
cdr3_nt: TGTGCCATCAGTGACCAGGGCACTGAAGCTTTCTTT

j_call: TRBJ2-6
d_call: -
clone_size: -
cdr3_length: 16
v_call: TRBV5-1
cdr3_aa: CASSLGAGAGANVLTF
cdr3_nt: TGCGCCAGCAGCTTAGGAGCAGGGGCTGGGGCCAACGTCCTGACTTTC

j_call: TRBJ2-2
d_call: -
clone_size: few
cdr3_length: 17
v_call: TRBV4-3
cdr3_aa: CASSQDNSPGGTGELFF
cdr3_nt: TGCGCCAGCAGCCAAGATAATTCGCCTGGAGGAACCGGGGAGCTGTTTTTT

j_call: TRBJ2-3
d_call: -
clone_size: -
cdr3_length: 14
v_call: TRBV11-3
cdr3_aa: CASSSTVGTDTQYF
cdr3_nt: TGTGCCAGCAGCTCCACGGTGGGCACAGATACGCAGTATTTT

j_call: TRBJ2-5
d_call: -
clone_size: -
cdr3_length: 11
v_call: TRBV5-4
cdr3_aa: CATRGAETQYF
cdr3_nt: TGTGCCACCCGGGGGGCGGAGACCCAGTACTTC

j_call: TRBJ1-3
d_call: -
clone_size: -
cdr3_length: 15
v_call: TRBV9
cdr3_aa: CAANRQSSDGNTIYF
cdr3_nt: TGTGCCGCTAACAGACAGAGTTCGGATGGAAACACCATATATTTT

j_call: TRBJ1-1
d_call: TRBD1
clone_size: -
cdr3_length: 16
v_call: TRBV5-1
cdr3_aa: CASSPTGTGSNTEAFF
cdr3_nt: TGCGCCAGCAGCCCAACCGGGACAGGGTCGAACACTGAAGCTTTCTTT

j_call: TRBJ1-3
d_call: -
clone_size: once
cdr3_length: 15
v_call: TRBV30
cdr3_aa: CAWSAGGRSGNTIYF
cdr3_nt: TGTGCCTGGAGCGCAGGAGGACGCTCTGGAAACACCATATATTTT

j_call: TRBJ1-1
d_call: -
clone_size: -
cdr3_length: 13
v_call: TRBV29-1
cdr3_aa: CSVEGGGYTEAFF
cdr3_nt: TGCAGCGTTGAAGGGGGGGGGTACACTGAAGCTTTCTTT

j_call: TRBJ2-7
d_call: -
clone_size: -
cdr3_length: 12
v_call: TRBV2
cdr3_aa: CASSEAEWEQYF
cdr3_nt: TGTGCCAGCAGTGAAGCCGAGTGGGAGCAGTACTTC

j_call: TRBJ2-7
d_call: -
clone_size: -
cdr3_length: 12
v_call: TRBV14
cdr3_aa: CASSQDRYEQYF
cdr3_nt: TGTGCCAGCAGCCAAGATCGGTACGAGCAGTACTTC

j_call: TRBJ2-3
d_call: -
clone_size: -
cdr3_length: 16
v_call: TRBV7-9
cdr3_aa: CASSLAFGREADTQYF
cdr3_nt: TGTGCCAGCAGCTTAGCTTTCGGCAGGGAGGCAGATACGCAGTATTTT

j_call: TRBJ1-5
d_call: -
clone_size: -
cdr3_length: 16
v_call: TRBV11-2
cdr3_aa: CASSLDLGARGQPQHF
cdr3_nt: TGTGCCAGCAGCTTAGATTTGGGGGCGCGAGGACAGCCCCAGCATTTT

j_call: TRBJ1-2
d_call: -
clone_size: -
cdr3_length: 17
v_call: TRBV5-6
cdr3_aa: CASSLMGALVPNYGYTF
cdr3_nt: TGTGCCAGCAGCTTGATGGGAGCCCTCGTCCCCAACTATGGCTACACCTTC

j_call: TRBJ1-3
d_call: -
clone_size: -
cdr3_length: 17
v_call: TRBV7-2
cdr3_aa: CASSLALGGDSGNTIYF
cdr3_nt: TGTGCCAGCAGCTTAGCGCTCGGGGGGGACTCTGGAAACACCATATATTTT

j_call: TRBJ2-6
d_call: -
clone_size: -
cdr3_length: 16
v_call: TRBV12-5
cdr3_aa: CASGLARVNGANVLTF
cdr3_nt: TGTGCTAGTGGTTTAGCCAGGGTGAATGGGGCCAACGTCCTGACTTTC

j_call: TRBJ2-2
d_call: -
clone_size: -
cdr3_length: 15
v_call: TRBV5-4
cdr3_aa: CASSRGGQGAGELFF
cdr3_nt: TGTGCCAGCAGCAGGGGAGGTCAGGGGGCCGGGGAGCTGTTTTTT

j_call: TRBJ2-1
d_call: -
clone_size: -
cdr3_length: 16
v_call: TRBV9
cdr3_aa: CASSVDPRRSYNEQFF
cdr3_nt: TGTGCCAGCAGCGTGGATCCCAGGCGCTCCTACAATGAGCAGTTCTTC

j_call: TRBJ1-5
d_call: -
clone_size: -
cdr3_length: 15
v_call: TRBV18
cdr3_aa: CASSPKTVGNQPQHF
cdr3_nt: TGTGCCAGCTCACCGAAGACAGTAGGCAATCAGCCCCAGCATTTT

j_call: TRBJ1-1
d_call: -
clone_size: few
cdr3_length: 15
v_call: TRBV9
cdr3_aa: CASSVIVGENTEAFF
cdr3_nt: TGTGCCAGCAGCGTAATCGTTGGAGAGAACACTGAAGCTTTCTTT

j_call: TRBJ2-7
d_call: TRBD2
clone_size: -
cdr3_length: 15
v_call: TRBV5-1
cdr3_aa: CASGNLAGGSYEQYF
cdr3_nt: TGCGCCAGCGGGAACTTAGCGGGGGGCTCCTACGAGCAGTACTTC

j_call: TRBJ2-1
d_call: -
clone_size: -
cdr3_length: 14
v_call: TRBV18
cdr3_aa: CASSRTRSYNEQFF
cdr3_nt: TGTGCCAGCTCACGGACACGCTCCTACAATGAGCAGTTCTTC

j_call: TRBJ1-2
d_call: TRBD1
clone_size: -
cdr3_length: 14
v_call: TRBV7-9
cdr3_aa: CASSQDRGQYGYTF
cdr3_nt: TGTGCCAGCAGCCAAGACAGGGGGCAATATGGCTACACCTTC

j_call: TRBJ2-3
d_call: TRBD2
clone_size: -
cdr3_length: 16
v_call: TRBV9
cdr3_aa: CASSVGTSGVTDTQYF
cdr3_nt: TGTGCCAGCAGCGTAGGGACTAGCGGGGTCACAGATACGCAGTATTTT

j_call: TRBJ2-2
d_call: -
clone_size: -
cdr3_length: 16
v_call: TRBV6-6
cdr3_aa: CASSYSRQGFAGELFF
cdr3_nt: TGTGCCAGCAGTTACTCGCGGCAGGGGTTCGCCGGGGAGCTGTTTTTT

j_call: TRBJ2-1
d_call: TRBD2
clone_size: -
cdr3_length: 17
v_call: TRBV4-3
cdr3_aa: CASSQSPGTSGVNEQFF
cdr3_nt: TGCGCCAGCAGCCAATCCCCCGGGACTAGCGGGGTCAATGAGCAGTTCTTC

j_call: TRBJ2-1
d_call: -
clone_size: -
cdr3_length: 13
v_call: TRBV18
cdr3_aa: CASSPGRDNEQFF
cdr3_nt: TGTGCCAGCTCACCTGGTCGGGACAATGAGCAGTTCTTC

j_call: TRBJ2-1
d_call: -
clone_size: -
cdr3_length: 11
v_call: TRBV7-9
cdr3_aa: CASSLEGEQFF
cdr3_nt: TGTGCCAGCAGCTTGGAGGGTGAGCAGTTCTTC

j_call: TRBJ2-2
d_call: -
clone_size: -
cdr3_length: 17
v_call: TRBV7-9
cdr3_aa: CASSLIMVQRDTGELFF
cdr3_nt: TGTGCCAGCAGCTTAATTATGGTCCAGCGGGACACCGGGGAGCTGTTTTTT

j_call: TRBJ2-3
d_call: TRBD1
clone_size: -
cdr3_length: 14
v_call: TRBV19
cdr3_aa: CASSRTGLQDTQYF
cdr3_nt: TGTGCCAGTAGTAGGACAGGCCTCCAGGATACGCAGTATTTT

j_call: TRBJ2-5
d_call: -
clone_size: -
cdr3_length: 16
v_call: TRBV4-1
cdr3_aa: CASNQTPNRDQETQYF
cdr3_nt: TGCGCCAGCAACCAGACCCCCAACAGGGATCAAGAGACCCAGTACTTC

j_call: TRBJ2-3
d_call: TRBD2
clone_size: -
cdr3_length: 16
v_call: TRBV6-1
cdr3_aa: CASSEDPSGYTDTQYF
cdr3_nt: TGTGCCAGCAGTGAAGACCCTAGCGGATACACAGATACGCAGTATTTT

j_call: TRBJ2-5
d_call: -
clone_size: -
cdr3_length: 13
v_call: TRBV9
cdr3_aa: CASSVTQKETQYF
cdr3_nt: TGTGCCAGCAGCGTCACTCAAAAGGAGACCCAGTACTTC

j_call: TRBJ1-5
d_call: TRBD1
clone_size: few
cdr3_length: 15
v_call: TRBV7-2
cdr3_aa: CASSLGQGNNQPQHF
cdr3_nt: TGTGCCAGCAGCTTGGGACAGGGCAACAATCAGCCCCAGCATTTT

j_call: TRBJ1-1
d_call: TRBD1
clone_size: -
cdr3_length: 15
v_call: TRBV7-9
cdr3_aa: CSSNPYRTGNTEAFF
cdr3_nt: TGTTCCAGCAATCCGTACCGGACAGGGAACACTGAAGCTTTCTTT

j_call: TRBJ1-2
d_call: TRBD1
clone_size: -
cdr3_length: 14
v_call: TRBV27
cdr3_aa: CASSPQGANYGYTF
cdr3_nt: TGTGCCAGCAGTCCTCAGGGGGCTAACTATGGCTACACCTTC

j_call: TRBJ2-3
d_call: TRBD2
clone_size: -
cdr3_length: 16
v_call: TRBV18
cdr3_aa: CASSRQLAGVSDTQYF
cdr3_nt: TGTGCCAGCTCACGGCAACTAGCGGGGGTGTCGGATACGCAGTATTTT

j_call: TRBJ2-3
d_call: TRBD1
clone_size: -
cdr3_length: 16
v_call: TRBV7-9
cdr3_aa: CASSLSGQGVADTQYF
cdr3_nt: TGTGCCAGCAGCCTCTCGGGACAGGGGGTTGCAGATACGCAGTATTTT

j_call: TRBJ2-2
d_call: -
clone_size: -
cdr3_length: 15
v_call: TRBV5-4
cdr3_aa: CATSLAASNTGELFF
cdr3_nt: TGTGCCACCTCCTTGGCAGCGAGTAACACCGGGGAGCTGTTTTTT

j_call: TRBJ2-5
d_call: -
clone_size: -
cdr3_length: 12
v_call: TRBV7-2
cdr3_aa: CASSPVWETQYF
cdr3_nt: TGTGCCAGCAGCCCAGTTTGGGAGACCCAGTACTTC

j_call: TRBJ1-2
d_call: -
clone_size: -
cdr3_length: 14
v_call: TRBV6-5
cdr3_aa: CASMGPGLNYGYTF
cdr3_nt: TGTGCCAGCATGGGCCCAGGGCTAAACTATGGCTACACCTTC

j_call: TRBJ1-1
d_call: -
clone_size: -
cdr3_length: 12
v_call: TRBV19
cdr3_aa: CASSTRAFEAFF
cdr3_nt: TGTGCCAGTAGTACCAGGGCCTTCGAAGCTTTCTTT

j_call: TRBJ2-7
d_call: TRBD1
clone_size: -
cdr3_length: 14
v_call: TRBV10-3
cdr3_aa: CAISDKGAQYEQYF
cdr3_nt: TGTGCCATCAGTGATAAGGGGGCACAATACGAGCAGTACTTC

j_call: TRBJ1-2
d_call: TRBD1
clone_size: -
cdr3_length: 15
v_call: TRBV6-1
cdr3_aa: CASSEQRGQIYGYTF
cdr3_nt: TGTGCCAGCAGTGAGCAAAGGGGGCAAATCTATGGCTACACCTTC